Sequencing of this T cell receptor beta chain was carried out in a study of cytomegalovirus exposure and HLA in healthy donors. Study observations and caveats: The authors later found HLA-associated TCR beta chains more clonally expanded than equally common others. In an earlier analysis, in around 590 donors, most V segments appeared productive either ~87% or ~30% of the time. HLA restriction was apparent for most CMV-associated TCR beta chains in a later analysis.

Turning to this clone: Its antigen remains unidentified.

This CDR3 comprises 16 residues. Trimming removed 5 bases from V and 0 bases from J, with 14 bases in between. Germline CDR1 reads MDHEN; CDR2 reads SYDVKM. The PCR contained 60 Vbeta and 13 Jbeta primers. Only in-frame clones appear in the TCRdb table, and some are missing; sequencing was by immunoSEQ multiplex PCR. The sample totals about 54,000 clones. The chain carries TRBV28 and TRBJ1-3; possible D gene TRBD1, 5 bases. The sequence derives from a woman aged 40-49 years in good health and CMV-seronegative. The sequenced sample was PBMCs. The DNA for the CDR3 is TGTGCCAGCAGTGCGTACGACAGTACCTCTGGAAACACCATATATTTT. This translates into CASSAYDSTSGNTIYF.